This TCR beta chain is drawn from a study of blood T cells in healthy people across ages. Primed by a sample-barcoded 5' primer and a J-beta primer mix, a second PCR proceeded for roughly 6 to 12 cycles. TCRdb ran MiXCR on the 5' RACE reads and lists one entry per CDR3 protein. The repertoire holds about 1.4 million distinct CDR3 sequences, 59% seen once, with over 6.5% in the top ten. The TCR originated in a man younger than 35 in good health. The sequenced sample consisted of blood.

CDR3 DNA sequence: TGTGCCAGCAGTTACGGGGGGAATGGAGATACGCAGTATTTT. Residues: CASSYGGNGDTQYF. The chain carries TRBV6-5 and TRBJ2-3; weak D call: TRBD2 (6 bases). V was cut by 2 bases and J by 5 bases, with 11 bases left in between. Germline lookup yields CDR1 MNHEY and CDR2 SVGAGI. The CDR3 has 14 residues.